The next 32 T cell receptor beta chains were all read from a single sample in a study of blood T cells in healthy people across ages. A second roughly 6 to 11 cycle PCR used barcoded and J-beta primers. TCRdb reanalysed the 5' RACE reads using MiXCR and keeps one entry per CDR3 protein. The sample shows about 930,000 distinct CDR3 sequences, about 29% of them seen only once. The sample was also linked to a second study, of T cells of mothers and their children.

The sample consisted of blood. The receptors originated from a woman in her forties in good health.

CDR3 in amino acids: CATSDNRDRVPYEQYF. CDR3 nucleotides: TGTGCCACCAGTGATAACCGGGACAGGGTCCCCTACGAGCAGTACTTC. The chain has TRBV24-1 and TRBJ2-7; 9 positions agree with TRBD1. V shed 3 bases and J 2 bases; nucleotides not matched to a gene: 7. This CDR3 comprises 16 residues. The V gene's germline CDR1 is KGHDR and CDR2 SFDVKD.

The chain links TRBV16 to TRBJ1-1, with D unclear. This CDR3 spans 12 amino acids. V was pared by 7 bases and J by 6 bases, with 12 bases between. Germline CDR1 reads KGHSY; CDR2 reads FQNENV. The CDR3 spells CASTGSYAEAFF. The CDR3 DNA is TGTGCCAGCACCGGGTCCTACGCTGAAGCTTTCTTT.

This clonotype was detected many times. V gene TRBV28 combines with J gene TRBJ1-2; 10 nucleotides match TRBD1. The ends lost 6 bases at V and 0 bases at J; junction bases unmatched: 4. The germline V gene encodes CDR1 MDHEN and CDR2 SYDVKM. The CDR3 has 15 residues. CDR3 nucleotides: TGTGCCAGCAGATCGGGACAGGGGACTAACTATGGCTACACCTTC. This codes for CASRSGQGTNYGYTF.

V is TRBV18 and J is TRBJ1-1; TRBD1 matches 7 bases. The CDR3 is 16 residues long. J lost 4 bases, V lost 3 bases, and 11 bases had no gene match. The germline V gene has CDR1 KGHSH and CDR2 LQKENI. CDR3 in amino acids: CASSPNRQGGSTEAFF. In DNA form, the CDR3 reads TGTGCCAGCTCACCCAACCGACAGGGTGGTAGCACTGAAGCTTTCTTT.

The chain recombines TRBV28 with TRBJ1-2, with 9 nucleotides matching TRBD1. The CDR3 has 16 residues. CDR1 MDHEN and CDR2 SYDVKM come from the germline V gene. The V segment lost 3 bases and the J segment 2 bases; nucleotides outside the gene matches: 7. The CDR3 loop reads CASSLGTGKFNYGYTF. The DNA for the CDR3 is TGTGCCAGCAGTTTGGGGACAGGGAAGTTCAACTATGGCTACACCTTC.

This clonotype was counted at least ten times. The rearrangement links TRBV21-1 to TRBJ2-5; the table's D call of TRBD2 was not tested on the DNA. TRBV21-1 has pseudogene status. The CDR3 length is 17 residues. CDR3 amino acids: CASSKVGTSGGLETQYF. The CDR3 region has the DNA TGTGCCAGCAGCAAAGTTGGGACTAGCGGGGGCTTAGAGACCCAGTACTTC.

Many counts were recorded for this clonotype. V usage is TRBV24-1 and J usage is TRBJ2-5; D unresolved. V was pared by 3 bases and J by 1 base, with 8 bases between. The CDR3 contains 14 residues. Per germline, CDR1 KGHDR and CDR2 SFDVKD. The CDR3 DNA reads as TGTGCCACCAGTGATCGACGTACCCAAGAGACCCAGTACTTC. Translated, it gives CATSDRRTQETQYF.

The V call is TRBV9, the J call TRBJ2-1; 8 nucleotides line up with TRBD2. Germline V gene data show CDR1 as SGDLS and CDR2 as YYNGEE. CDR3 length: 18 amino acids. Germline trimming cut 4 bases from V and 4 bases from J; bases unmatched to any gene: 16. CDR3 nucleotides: TGTGCCAGCAGCCCCTACCCCAGCGGGGGCTCAGGGTACAATGAGCAGTTCTTC. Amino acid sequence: CASSPYPSGGSGYNEQFF.

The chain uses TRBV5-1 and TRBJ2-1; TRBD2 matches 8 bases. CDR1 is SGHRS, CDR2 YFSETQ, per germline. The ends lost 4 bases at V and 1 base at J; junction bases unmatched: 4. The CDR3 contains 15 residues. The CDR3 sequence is CASSPGGVSYNEQFF. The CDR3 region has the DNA TGCGCCAGCAGCCCGGGAGGGGTGTCCTACAATGAGCAGTTCTTC.

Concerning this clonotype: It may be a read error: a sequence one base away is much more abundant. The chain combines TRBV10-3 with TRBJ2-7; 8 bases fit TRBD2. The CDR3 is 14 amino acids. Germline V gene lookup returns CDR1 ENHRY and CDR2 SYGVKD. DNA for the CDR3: TGTGTCGTCTCAGGGCGGGGGGCTGCCTACGAGCAGTACTTC. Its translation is CVVSGRGAAYEQYF.

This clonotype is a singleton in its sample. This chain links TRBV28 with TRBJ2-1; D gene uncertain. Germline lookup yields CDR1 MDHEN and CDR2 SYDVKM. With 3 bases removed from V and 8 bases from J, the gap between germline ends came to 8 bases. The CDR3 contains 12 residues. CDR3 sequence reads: CASSFSGYEQFF. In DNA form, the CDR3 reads TGTGCCAGCAGTTTCTCCGGCTATGAGCAGTTCTTC.

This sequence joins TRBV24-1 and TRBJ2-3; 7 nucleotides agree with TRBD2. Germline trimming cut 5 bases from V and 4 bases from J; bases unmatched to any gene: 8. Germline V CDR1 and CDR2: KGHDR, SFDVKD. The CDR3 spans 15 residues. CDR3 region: CATSGYGGNADTQYF. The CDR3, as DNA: TGTGCCACCAGTGGTTACGGGGGGAATGCAGATACGCAGTATTTT.

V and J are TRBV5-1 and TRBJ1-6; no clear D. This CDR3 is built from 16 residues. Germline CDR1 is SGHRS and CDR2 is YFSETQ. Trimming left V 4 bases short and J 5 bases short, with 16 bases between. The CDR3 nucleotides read TGCGCCAGCAGCCTTGGCAGGTATGGTGATAATTCACCCCTCCACTTT. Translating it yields CASSLGRYGDNSPLHF.

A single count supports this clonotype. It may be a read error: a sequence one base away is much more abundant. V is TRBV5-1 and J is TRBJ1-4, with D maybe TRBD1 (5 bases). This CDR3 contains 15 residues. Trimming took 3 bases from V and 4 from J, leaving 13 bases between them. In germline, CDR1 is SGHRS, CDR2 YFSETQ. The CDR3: CASSWETVNNEKLFF. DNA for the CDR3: TGCGCCAGCAGCTGGGAGACAGTTAATAATGAAAAACTGTTTTTT.

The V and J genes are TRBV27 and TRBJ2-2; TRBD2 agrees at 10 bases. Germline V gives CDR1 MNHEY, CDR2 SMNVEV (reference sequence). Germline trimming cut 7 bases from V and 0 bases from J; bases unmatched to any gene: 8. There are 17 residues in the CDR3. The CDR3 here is CASTSRLAGANTGELFF. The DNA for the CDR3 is TGTGCCAGCACCTCCCGGCTAGCGGGGGCGAACACCGGGGAGCTGTTTTTT.

The CDR3 bases are TGCAGCGTTGAAGGGCAGCCGAACACTGAAGCTTTCTTT. Protein sequence: CSVEGQPNTEAFF. The V gene is TRBV29-1, the J gene TRBJ1-1, with unresolved D. Germline V gene data show CDR1 as SQVTM and CDR2 as ANQGSEA. V was pared by 1 base and J by 1 base, with 7 bases between. The CDR3 is 13 amino acids.

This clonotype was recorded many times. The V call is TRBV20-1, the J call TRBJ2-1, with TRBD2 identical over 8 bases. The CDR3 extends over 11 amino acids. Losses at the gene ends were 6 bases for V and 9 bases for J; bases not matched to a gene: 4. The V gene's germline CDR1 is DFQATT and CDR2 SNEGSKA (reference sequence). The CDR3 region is CSATRGGEQFF. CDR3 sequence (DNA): TGCAGTGCAACCCGGGGGGGTGAGCAGTTCTTC.

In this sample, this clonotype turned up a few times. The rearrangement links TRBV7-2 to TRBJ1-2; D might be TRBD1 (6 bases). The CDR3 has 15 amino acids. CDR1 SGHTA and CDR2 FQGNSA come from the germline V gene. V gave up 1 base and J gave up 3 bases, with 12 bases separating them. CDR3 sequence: CASSLDYRAHYGYTF. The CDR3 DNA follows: TGTGCCAGCAGCTTAGACTACAGGGCCCACTATGGCTACACCTTC.

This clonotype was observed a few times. The CDR3 DNA is TGTGCCAGCAGTGGATCTAGGACAGGGGGAAACGAGCAGTACTTC. Protein product: CASSGSRTGGNEQYF. This chain joins TRBV6-1 and TRBJ2-7; 10 positions match TRBD1. CDR3 length: 15 residues. The germline V gene encodes CDR1 MNHNS and CDR2 SASEGT. With 4 bases clipped from V and 5 bases from J, the junction kept 8 bases outside the gene matches.

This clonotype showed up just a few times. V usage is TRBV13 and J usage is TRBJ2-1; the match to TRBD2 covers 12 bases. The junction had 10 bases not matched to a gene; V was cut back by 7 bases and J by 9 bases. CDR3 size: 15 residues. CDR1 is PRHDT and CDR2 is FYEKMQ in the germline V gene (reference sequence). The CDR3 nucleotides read TGTGCCAGCAATCCCAGTGGACTAGCGGGGTCTGAGCAGTTCTTC. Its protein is CASNPSGLAGSEQFF.

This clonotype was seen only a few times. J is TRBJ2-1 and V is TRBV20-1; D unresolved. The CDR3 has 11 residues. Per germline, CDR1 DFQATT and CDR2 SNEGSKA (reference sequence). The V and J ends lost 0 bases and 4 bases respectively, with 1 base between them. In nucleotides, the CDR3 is TGCAGTGCTAGAGAATACAATGAGCAGTTCTTC. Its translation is CSAREYNEQFF.

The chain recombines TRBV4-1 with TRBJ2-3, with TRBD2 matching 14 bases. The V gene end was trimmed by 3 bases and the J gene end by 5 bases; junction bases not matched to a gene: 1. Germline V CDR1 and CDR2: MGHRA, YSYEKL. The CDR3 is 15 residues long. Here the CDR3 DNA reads TGCGCCAGCAGCCACGGACTAGCGGGGGGAGATACGCAGTATTTT. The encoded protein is CASSHGLAGGDTQYF.

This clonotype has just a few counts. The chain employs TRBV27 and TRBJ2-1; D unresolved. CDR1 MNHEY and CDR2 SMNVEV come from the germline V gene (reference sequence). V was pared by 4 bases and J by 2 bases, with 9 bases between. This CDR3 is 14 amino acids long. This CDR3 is CASSSLLPYNEQFF. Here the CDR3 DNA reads TGTGCCAGCAGTTCCCTTTTGCCCTACAATGAGCAGTTCTTC.

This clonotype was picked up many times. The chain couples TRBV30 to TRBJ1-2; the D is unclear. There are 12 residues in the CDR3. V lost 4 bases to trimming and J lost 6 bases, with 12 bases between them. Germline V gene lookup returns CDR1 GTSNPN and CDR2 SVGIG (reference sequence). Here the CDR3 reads CAWTWAYDGYTF. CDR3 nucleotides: TGTGCCTGGACGTGGGCATACGATGGCTACACCTTC.

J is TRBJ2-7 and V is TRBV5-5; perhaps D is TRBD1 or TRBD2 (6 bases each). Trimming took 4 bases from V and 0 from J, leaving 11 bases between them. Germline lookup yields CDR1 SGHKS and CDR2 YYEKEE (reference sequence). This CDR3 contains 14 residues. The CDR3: CASSAGHSSYEQYF. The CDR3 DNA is TGTGCCAGCAGCGCGGGACATAGCTCCTACGAGCAGTACTTC.

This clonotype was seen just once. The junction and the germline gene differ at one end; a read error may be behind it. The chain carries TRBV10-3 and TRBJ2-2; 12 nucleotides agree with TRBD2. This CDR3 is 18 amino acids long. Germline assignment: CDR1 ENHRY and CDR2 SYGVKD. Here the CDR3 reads CAISDEASGGADTGERFF. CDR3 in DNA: TGTGCCATCAGTGACGAGGCTAGCGGGGGGGCCGACACCGGGGAGCGGTTTTTT.

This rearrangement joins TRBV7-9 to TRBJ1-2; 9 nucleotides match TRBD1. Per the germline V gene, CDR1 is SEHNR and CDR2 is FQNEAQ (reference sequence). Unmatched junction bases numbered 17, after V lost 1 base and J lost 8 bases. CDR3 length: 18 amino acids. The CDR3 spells CASSLEGGQGIGSFGYTF. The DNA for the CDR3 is TGTGCCAGCAGCTTAGAAGGCGGACAGGGGATTGGTTCCTTCGGCTACACCTTC.

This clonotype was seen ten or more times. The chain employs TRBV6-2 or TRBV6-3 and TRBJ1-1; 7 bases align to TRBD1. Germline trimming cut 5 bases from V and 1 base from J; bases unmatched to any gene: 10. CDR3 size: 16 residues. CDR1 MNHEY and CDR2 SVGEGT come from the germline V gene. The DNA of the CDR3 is TGTGCCAGCAGTCCCCGAGAGGGGGCGGGGAACACTGAAGCTTTCTTT. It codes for CASSPREGAGNTEAFF.

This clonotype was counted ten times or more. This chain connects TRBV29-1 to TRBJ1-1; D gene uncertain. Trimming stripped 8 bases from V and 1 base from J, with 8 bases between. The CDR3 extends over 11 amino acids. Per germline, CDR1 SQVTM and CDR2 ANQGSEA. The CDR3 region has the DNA TGCAGCCTTACAGAGAACACTGAAGCTTTCTTT. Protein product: CSLTENTEAFF.

The CDR3 reads CSARNTGEQPQHF. CDR3 bases: TGCAGTGCTAGGAACACAGGGGAGCAGCCCCAGCATTTT. This sequence joins TRBV20-1 and TRBJ1-5; 7 bases are a match to TRBD1. This CDR3 comprises 13 residues. J lost 7 bases, V lost 3 bases, and 6 bases had no gene match. CDR1 and CDR2 from the germline V gene are DFQATT and SNEGSKA (reference sequence).

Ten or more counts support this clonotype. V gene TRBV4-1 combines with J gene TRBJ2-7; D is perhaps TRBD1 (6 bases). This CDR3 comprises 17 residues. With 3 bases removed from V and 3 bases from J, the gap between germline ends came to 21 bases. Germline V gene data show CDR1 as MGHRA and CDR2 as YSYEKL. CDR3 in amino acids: CASSQGLSGQIGYEQYF. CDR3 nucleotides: TGCGCCAGCAGCCAGGGGCTGTCTGGACAGATTGGCTACGAGCAGTACTTC.

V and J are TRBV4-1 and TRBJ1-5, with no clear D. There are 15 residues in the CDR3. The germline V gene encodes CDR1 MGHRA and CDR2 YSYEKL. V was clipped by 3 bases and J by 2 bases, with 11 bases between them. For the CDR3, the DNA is TGCGCCAGCAGCCAGCCCGGGTGGGGCAATCAGCCCCAGCATTTT. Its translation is CASSQPGWGNQPQHF.